This TCR beta chain was recorded in a study of T cells in Graves' hyperthyroidism and ophthalmopathy. This CDR3 contains 16 residues. Germline V CDR1 and CDR2: SGHTA, FQGNSA. Trimming left V 8 bases short and J 3 bases short, with 23 bases between. The source material, RNA transcripts, was used to amplify TCR beta CDR3 regions. Using the HTBI primer set, a first-round RT-PCR was run on the TCR CDR3. TCRdb ran MiXCR on the multiplex PCR reads and lists one entry per CDR3 protein. The profile shows a few hundred thousand distinct CDR3 sequences, more than 45% of them singletons. The chain is built from TRBV7-2 and TRBJ2-7, with D perhaps TRBD1 (5 bases). Sequencing was performed on peripheral blood or thyroid tissue (not recorded which). The sequence derives from a woman between 18 and 30 years old with Graves' hyperthyroidism. CDR3 in DNA: TGTGCCAGCGGCGATCCGTCAACAGGAACCTTCTACGAGCAGTACTTC. Protein product: CASGDPSTGTFYEQYF.